The 17 T cell receptor beta chains below were found in one sample sequenced in a study of cytomegalovirus exposure and HLA in healthy donors. PCR primers comprised 60 Vbeta and 13 Jbeta primers. Assay: immunoSEQ multiplex PCR; the TCRdb copy retains only in-frame clones and omits some. The sample has 85,000 to 100,000 clones; over 60% are singletons. The material sequenced was PBMCs. The receptors here all came from a human donor in good health.

The table lists this clone with a count of one. This chain joins TRBV5-5 and TRBJ1-4, with D perhaps matching TRBD1 (5 bases). V lost 3 bases, J lost 8 bases, and 20 bases lay in between. This CDR3 is built from 16 residues. Germline loops: CDR1 SGHKS, CDR2 YYEKEE (reference sequence). The CDR3 region has the DNA TGTGCCAGCAGCTCCCTCCAGGGCATGGGTAAAGAAAAACTGTTTTTT. Translating it yields CASSSLQGMGKEKLFF.

In nucleotides, the CDR3 is TGTGCCAGCAGCTGGGACAGCTCCTACAATGAGCAGTTCTTC. Translated: CASSWDSSYNEQFF. This rearrangement joins TRBV5-6 to TRBJ2-1; 7 bases match TRBD1. This CDR3 has 14 amino acids. The V and J ends lost 3 bases and 0 bases, in that order; junction bases with no gene match: 0. Germline CDR1 reads SGHDT; CDR2 reads YYEEEE.

This chain links TRBV4-1 with TRBJ1-1, with 7 bases identical to TRBD1. CDR1 and CDR2 from the germline V gene are MGHRA and YSYEKL. This CDR3 spans 15 amino acids. Unmatched junction bases numbered 6, after V lost 0 bases and J lost 5 bases. CDR3 in amino acids: CASSQEGTAGTEAFF. The CDR3 DNA sequence: TGCGCCAGCAGCCAAGAAGGGACAGCCGGAACTGAAGCTTTCTTT.

The genes are TRBV18 and TRBJ2-7, with D perhaps TRBD1 (7 bases). Germline V gene sequence: CDR1 KGHSH, CDR2 LQKENI. The CDR3 runs 15 residues. V lost 3 bases, J lost 1 base, and 13 bases lay in between. The CDR3 loop is CASSPRQGGSYEQYF. In nucleotides, the CDR3 is TGTGCCAGCTCACCCCGGCAGGGGGGTTCCTACGAGCAGTACTTC.

The chain recombines TRBV19 with TRBJ2-7, with 8 bases aligning to TRBD1. Germline V gene data show CDR1 as LNHDA and CDR2 as SQIVND (reference sequence). V was clipped by 4 bases and J by 7 bases; unmatched bases: 12. CDR3 size: 15 residues. CDR3 sequence (DNA): TGTGCCAGTAGTACATTTGGACAGGGCAGACATGAGCAGTACTTC. As protein: CASSTFGQGRHEQYF.

The chain employs TRBV5-4 and TRBJ2-1; 9 nucleotides match TRBD2. J lost 1 base, V lost 4 bases, and 6 bases had no gene match. Germline-derived CDR1 and CDR2 are SGHNT and YYREEE (reference sequence). The CDR3 is 16 amino acids. The CDR3 loop reads CASSPAGGGSYNEQFF. CDR3 nucleotides: TGTGCCAGCAGCCCCGCGGGAGGGGGGTCCTACAATGAGCAGTTCTTC. Supplemented by reference TRBV5-4 and TRBJ2-1, the full variable domain reads ETGVTQSPTHLIKTRGQQVTLRCSSQSGHNTVSWYQQALGQGPQFIFQYYREEENGRGNFPPRFSGLQFPNYSSELNVNALELDDSALYLCASSPAGGGSYNEQFFGPGTRLTVL.

This rearrangement joins TRBV5-1 to TRBJ2-5; 9 bases fit TRBD1. The DNA end is more similar to TRBJ2-7, so the J call may be wrong. This CDR3 contains 13 residues. Germline CDR1 and CDR2: SGHRS and YFSETQ. The DNA for the CDR3 is TGCGCCAGTAGCGCGACAGGGGGGAACGAGCAGTACTTC. This gives the protein CASSATGGNEQYF.

The chain couples TRBV29-1 to TRBJ2-5, with 10 bases identical to TRBD2. J gave up 4 bases and V 4 bases, and 6 bases lay outside the gene matches. The CDR3 has 14 amino acids. CDR1 and CDR2 (germline): SQVTM, ANQGSEA. The CDR3 DNA sequence: TGCAGCGTTGGGCCTAGCGGGAGAGGAGAGACCCAGTACTTC. It specifies CSVGPSGRGETQYF.

V usage is TRBV5-1 and J usage is TRBJ2-7; TRBD2 matches at 10 bases. V lost 4 bases and J lost 5; bases outside the gene matches: 6. The germline CDR1 and CDR2 sequences are SGHRS and YFSETQ. The CDR3 has 14 residues. The CDR3 sequence is CASSVSGTSDEQYF. The CDR3 DNA is TGCGCCAGCAGCGTCTCCGGGACTAGCGACGAGCAGTACTTC.

The gene calls are TRBV2 and TRBJ2-3, with TRBD2 identical over 11 bases. Germline V gene sequence: CDR1 SNHLY, CDR2 FYNNEI. The CDR3 spans 18 residues. Trimming at V came to 8 bases and at J to 2 bases, leaving 15 bases not matched to a gene. CDR3 sequence (DNA): TGTGCCAGCCGAGGGACTAGCGGAAAACGCCCCCTCACAGATACGCAGTATTTT. This sequence encodes CASRGTSGKRPLTDTQYF.

The rearrangement joins TRBV6-4 to TRBJ2-3, with TRBD1 matching 8 bases. This CDR3 has 16 amino acids. The J segment lost 0 bases and the V segment lost 5 bases, leaving 7 bases of the junction unmatched. The germline V gene encodes CDR1 MRHNA and CDR2 SNTAGT. The CDR3 loop is CASSSRQGYSTDTQYF. The CDR3 DNA follows: TGTGCCAGCAGTTCCCGACAGGGGTATAGCACAGATACGCAGTATTTT.

The chain is built from TRBV7-9 and TRBJ1-5; D unclear. With 4 bases removed from V and 5 bases from J, the gap between germline ends came to 12 bases. Germline assignment: CDR1 SEHNR and CDR2 FQNEAQ (reference sequence). CDR3 size: 14 residues. The CDR3 nucleotides read TGTGCCAGCAGCTCAGGCGTTTTGGATCAGCCCCAGCATTTT. It encodes CASSSGVLDQPQHF.

The V gene is TRBV19, the J gene TRBJ2-7, with D possibly matching TRBD2 (6 bases). The germline V gene encodes CDR1 LNHDA and CDR2 SQIVND (reference sequence). The CDR3 loop spans 15 amino acids. The V gene lost 2 bases and the J gene lost 0 bases, with 11 bases spanning the gap. CDR3 region: CASSISGRSSYEQYF. As DNA, the CDR3 is TGTGCCAGTAGTATATCGGGGAGGAGCTCCTACGAGCAGTACTTC. Supplemented by reference TRBV19 and TRBJ2-7, the full variable domain reads DGGITQSPKYLFRKEGQNVTLSCEQNLNHDAMYWYRQDPGQGLRLIYYSQIVNDFQKGDIAEGYSVSREKKESFPLTVTSAQKNPTAFYLCASSISGRSSYEQYFGPGTRLTVT.

The chain couples TRBV5-4 to TRBJ2-5; TRBD1 agrees at 10 bases. From germline, CDR1 is SGHNT and CDR2 YYREEE (reference sequence). The ends lost 0 bases at V and 6 bases at J; junction bases unmatched: 5. The CDR3 totals 15 residues. The CDR3 spells CASSLAGDRGQTQYF. The CDR3 coding sequence is TGTGCCAGCAGCTTGGCCGGGGACAGGGGACAGACCCAGTACTTC.

DNA for the CDR3: TGTGCCAGCAGCTCCGTAGCGGGAGACCGAACCGGGGAGCTGTTTTTT. Residues: CASSSVAGDRTGELFF. The chain recombines TRBV11-2 with TRBJ2-2, with TRBD2 identical over 9 bases. V was clipped by 4 bases and J by 5 bases; unmatched bases: 8. The CDR3 has 16 amino acids. CDR1 is SGHAT, CDR2 FQNNGV, per germline.

J is TRBJ2-1 and V is TRBV6-5; maybe TRBD2 (5 bases). V lost 3 bases and J lost 7, with 13 bases in between. The CDR3 loop spans 14 amino acids. Germline values: CDR1 MNHEY, CDR2 SVGAGI. The CDR3 reads CASSYRGRGNEQFF. CDR3 bases: TGTGCCAGCAGTTATCGCGGTCGAGGGAATGAGCAGTTCTTC.

The V gene is TRBV30, the J gene TRBJ2-7; D is possibly TRBD2 (5 bases). Germline V gene lookup returns CDR1 GTSNPN and CDR2 SVGIG (reference sequence). CDR3 size: 12 residues. The V end was cut by 7 bases, the J end by 1 base, with 11 bases between. CDR3 sequence: CAFSVTSYEQYF. The CDR3 coding sequence is TGTGCCTTTAGCGTTACTTCCTACGAGCAGTACTTC.